This record concerns one T cell receptor (beta chain) sequence. Its antigen is not known. This table comes from immunoSEQ multiplex PCR, and its TCRdb copy is limited to in-frame clones, with some not included. The table shows about 100,000 clones, with roughly 86% occurring only once. This sample is drawn from a study of identifying expanded T cells in peripheral blood. Study results and limitations: Approximately 2-week clone count variance significantly increased as total template count grew. Roughly 1.1 clones differed between technical replicates, versus approximately 16 and 19 over time.

Collection occurred without any documented infections or immune events in donors. The sample taken for sequencing was blood. The receptor was isolated from a person aged 18-70 years in good health.

CDR3 residues: CASSLARVANYGYTF. CDR3 nucleotide sequence: TGTGCCAGCAGCTTGGCCAGGGTGGCTAACTATGGCTACACCTTC. This chain joins TRBV5-6 and TRBJ1-2; D possibly corresponds to TRBD1 (5 bases). This CDR3 is built from 15 residues. Between the trimmed V and J ends, which lost 0 bases and 0 bases, there was a span of 9 bases. The germline V gene encodes CDR1 SGHDT and CDR2 YYEEEE.